This note documents a single TCR beta chain sequence. Per the authors' pipeline: Nucleated cell number was recorded as an estimate derived from reference gene primer amplification. Profiling relied on immunoSEQ multiplex PCR, and the TCRdb table lists in-frame clones only, not all of them. For V, J and clone size, that table is used; D and trimming come from the DNA. Of fewer than 350,000 clones in the sample, 80% to 90% were seen once. This record comes from a study of blood T cell repertoires in COVID-19. After removal of 1 base from V and 7 bases from J, the junction contained 10 bases not matched to a gene. CDR1 and CDR2 from the germline V gene are MGHRA and YSYEKL. The CDR3 length is 15 residues.

The TCR sequence derives from a man aged 25 to 40 who had recovered from COVID-19. Specimen: PBMCs or T cells enriched from blood (not recorded which). The chain has TRBV4-1 and TRBJ2-7; TRBD1 matches at 7 bases. CDR3 sequence: CASSQVGAGGVEQYF. The CDR3 DNA follows: TGCGCCAGCAGCCAAGTGGGGGCAGGGGGAGTGGAGCAGTACTTC.